This is a list of T cell receptor beta chains from one sample in a study of T cells in Graves' hyperthyroidism and ophthalmopathy. TCRdb recomputed calls from the multiplex PCR reads with MiXCR, one row per CDR3 protein. The table shows a few hundred thousand distinct CDR3 sequences, with approximately 18% occurring only once. Sequencing input: blood. The receptor source for this set is a man aged 50 to 59 with Graves' ophthalmopathy. Each CDR3 is given with its conserved first and last residue. D genes are given only for firm matches. Clone size appears in some rows only: once, few, many, or a class for an expanded clone.

clone_size,j_call,d_call,v_call,cdr3_nt,cdr3_aa
many,TRBJ2-5,NA,TRBV28,TGTGCCAGCAGTTTCCTCCAGAGAGGGGCGGACGAGACCCAGTACTTC,CASSFLQRGADETQYF
many,TRBJ1-4,NA,TRBV10-1,TGCGCCAGCAGTGAGTCCCTGTGGTCGCCGGGACGGGAAAATGAAAAACTGTTTTTT,CASSESLWSPGRENEKLFF
many,TRBJ2-1,NA,TRBV28,TGTGCCAGCAGTCCTCAGCGGAGTAAATACAATGAGCAGTTCTTC,CASSPQRSKYNEQFF
few,TRBJ2-1,TRBD2,TRBV12-3/TRBV12-4,TGTGCCAGCAGTTTACTAGCGGTCTCCTACAATGAGCAGTTCTTC,CASSLLAVSYNEQFF
NA,TRBJ1-2,TRBD1,TRBV20-1,TGCAGTGCTAGAGATCTCGGGACAGTCTATGGCTACACCTTC,CSARDLGTVYGYTF
few,TRBJ2-1,NA,TRBV12-3/TRBV12-4,TGTGCCAGCAGTTTAGGGGGGCCATCCAATGAGCAGTTCTTC,CASSLGGPSNEQFF
many,TRBJ2-1,NA,TRBV28,TGTGCCAGCAGTTTCAGATCCTACAATGAGCAGTTCTTC,CASSFRSYNEQFF
NA,TRBJ2-1,TRBD2,TRBV7-9,TGTGCCAGCAGCTCCCTCGGAGCGGGGACCAACAATGAGCAGTTCTTC,CASSSLGAGTNNEQFF
many,TRBJ1-5,NA,TRBV5-1,TGTGCCAGCTCACCCTTGACCGGTGGCAATCAGCCCCAGCATTTT,CASSPLTGGNQPQHF
few,TRBJ2-3,NA,TRBV28,TGTGCCAGCCGCTCCCAGGCAGTTAGCACAGATACGCAGTATTTT,CASRSQAVSTDTQYF
many,TRBJ2-3,TRBD1,TRBV28,TGTGCCAGCAGCTCGGACAGGGCCCTGGCAGATACGCAGTATTTT,CASSSDRALADTQYF
NA,TRBJ2-7,TRBD1,TRBV7-9,TGTGCCAGCAGCTTAGGGGGACAGGGAAACGAGCAGTACTTC,CASSLGGQGNEQYF
NA,TRBJ2-5,NA,TRBV2,TGTGCCAGCAAGAGGTTAGCATTCTACTTC,CASKRLAFYF
few,TRBJ1-4,NA,TRBV20-1,TGCAGTGTTCAGTATGGGGTGACTAATGAAAAACTGTTTTTT,CSVQYGVTNEKLFF
many,TRBJ2-1,TRBD2,TRBV6-1,TGTGCCAGCAGTGTTAAGGCCGGGAGGTTAAATGAGCAGTTCTTC,CASSVKAGRLNEQFF
NA,TRBJ2-7,NA,TRBV25-1,TGTGCCAGCAGTGAAAGGTTCAGGGGCACGGACGAGCAGTACTTC,CASSERFRGTDEQYF
few,TRBJ1-4,NA,TRBV19,TGTGCCAGTAGTATAGGGCCCCTGCGGATGGAGAATGAAAAACTGTTTTTT,CASSIGPLRMENEKLFF
many,TRBJ1-1,NA,TRBV11-2,TGTGCCAGCAGCTTGTGGGGCAGTTCGAACACTGAAGCTTTCTTT,CASSLWGSSNTEAFF
many,TRBJ1-2,TRBD1,TRBV28,TGTGCCAGCAGATCGGGGCGTGGACAGGGGGTAGGGGTAAACTATGGCTACACCTTC,CASRSGRGQGVGVNYGYTF
few,TRBJ2-1,NA,TRBV4-2,TGTGCCAGCAGGGGGTGGGCTGATATTTACAATGAGCAGTTCTTC,CASRGWADIYNEQFF
many,TRBJ1-1,NA,TRBV30,TGTGCCTGGTTGTCCCCGGGCCCTGAAGCTTTCTTT,CAWLSPGPEAFF
few,TRBJ1-5,NA,TRBV27,TGTGCCAGCAGTCCCGCAGGCTATCAGCCCCAGCATTTT,CASSPAGYQPQHF
NA,TRBJ2-1,TRBD2,TRBV19,TGTGCCAGTAGTATAAGGGGACTAGCGGGCACGTACAATGAGCAGTTCTTC,CASSIRGLAGTYNEQFF
many,TRBJ2-7,TRBD2,TRBV28,TGTGCCAGCAGTTTATCCCGCGGGAGGGTCTACGAGCAGTACTTC,CASSLSRGRVYEQYF
NA,TRBJ1-6,NA,TRBV6-1,TGTGCCAGCAACATACAGGGAAATTCACCCCTCCACTTT,CASNIQGNSPLHF
many,TRBJ2-3,NA,TRBV5-8,TGTGCCAGCAGCTTGGGAGGGAGAGGCTCAGATACGCAGTATTTT,CASSLGGRGSDTQYF
few,TRBJ1-1,TRBD1,TRBV5-4,TGTGCCAGCAGCTTCGACAGGGTAGTCACTGAAGCTTTCTTT,CASSFDRVVTEAFF
few,TRBJ2-7,NA,TRBV6-1,TGTGCCAGCAGCCCCGTTGAGCTCGGCGAGCAGTACTTC,CASSPVELGEQYF
few,TRBJ1-4,NA,TRBV28,TGTGCCAGCAATTCCCAATGGACAGCCTACAATGAAAAACTGTTTTTT,CASNSQWTAYNEKLFF
many,TRBJ2-3,NA,TRBV7-8,TGTGCCAGCAGCCCTCGACGGTGGGATACGCAGTATTTT,CASSPRRWDTQYF
many,TRBJ2-1,NA,TRBV2,TGTGCCAGCCGGGCAGGGATGGGTGAGCAGTTCTTC,CASRAGMGEQFF
NA,TRBJ1-2,TRBD1,TRBV10-3,TGTGCCATCAGTGCCGACAGGGCGGGCTATGGCTACACCTTC,CAISADRAGYGYTF
few,TRBJ2-3,TRBD2,TRBV5-1,TGCGCCAGCAGCCGTTCGGGGACTAGTTTTCGTACAGATACGCAGTATTTT,CASSRSGTSFRTDTQYF
NA,TRBJ2-6,NA,TRBV6-1,TGTGCCAGCAGTGAAGGCAACTCTGGGGCCAACGTCCTGACTTTC,CASSEGNSGANVLTF
few,TRBJ1-2,TRBD1,TRBV3-1,TGTGCCAGCAGCCCCTATAGTACAGGGGACTATGGCTACACCTTC,CASSPYSTGDYGYTF
few,TRBJ2-3,NA,TRBV30,TGTGCCTGGGCCCGCACAGATACGCAGTATTTT,CAWARTDTQYF
many,TRBJ2-5,NA,TRBV5-1,TGCGCCAGCAGCTTGGGCAGATTGTACCAAGAGACCCAGTACTTC,CASSLGRLYQETQYF
many,TRBJ2-1,TRBD1,TRBV6-2/TRBV6-3,TGTGCCAGCAGACCGGGACAGGGACCCCGGTTCTTC,CASRPGQGPRFF
few,TRBJ2-6,NA,TRBV13,TGTGCCAGCAGCTTTACTTTACAGGCTAGCTCTGGGGCCAACGTCCTGACTTTC,CASSFTLQASSGANVLTF
NA,TRBJ2-1,TRBD1,TRBV6-5,TGTGCCAGCAGTTACTCGAATAGGGGACAGAAATACAATGAGCAGTTCTTC,CASSYSNRGQKYNEQFF
many,TRBJ2-2,NA,TRBV11-2,TGTGCCAGCAGCTTCGGCCGGGGGACCGGGGAGCTGTTTTTT,CASSFGRGTGELFF
many,TRBJ2-5,TRBD1,TRBV18,TGTGCCAGCTCACCACTGGACAGGGAGGAGACCCAGTACTTC,CASSPLDREETQYF
NA,TRBJ2-3,NA,TRBV6-1,TGTGCCAGCAGTTCGGTCCGCACAGATACGCAGTATTTT,CASSSVRTDTQYF
NA,TRBJ1-3,NA,TRBV4-1,TGCGCCAGCAGCCAAGATAGGAGGTTCGTAGGGGGTAGCTCTGGAAACACCATATATTTT,CASSQDRRFVGGSSGNTIYF
NA,TRBJ2-6,TRBD1,TRBV19,TGTGCCAGTAGTCCGGGACAGGGTAACGGGGCCAACGTCCTGACTTTC,CASSPGQGNGANVLTF
many,TRBJ2-1,TRBD2,TRBV2,TGTGCCAGCAGACCGAGTAGCGGGAGGGCCCTAAATGAGCAGTTCTTC,CASRPSSGRALNEQFF
few,TRBJ1-4,TRBD1,TRBV7-9,TGTGCCAGCAGGGTGGGACAGGGGGCGCAGAATGAAAAACTGTTTTTT,CASRVGQGAQNEKLFF
few,TRBJ2-5,NA,TRBV30,TGTGCCTGGAGTGTACTGACGGGACCAAAAGAGACCCAGTACTTC,CAWSVLTGPKETQYF
NA,TRBJ1-2,NA,TRBV18,TGTGCCAGCTCACCATGGGACACCTATGGCTACACCTTC,CASSPWDTYGYTF
many,TRBJ2-5,TRBD2,TRBV12-3/TRBV12-4,TGTGCCAGCAGTCCGGGACTAGCGGAAGGGAGCGGCCAGTACTTC,CASSPGLAEGSGQYF
few,TRBJ2-5,NA,TRBV5-1,TGCGCCAGCAGCAGGTCCGGGACAATCCTGGAGACCCAGTACTTC,CASSRSGTILETQYF
NA,TRBJ2-7,NA,TRBV18,TGTGCCAGCTCACCACCGGGGGGGCGATCCTACGAGCAGTACTTC,CASSPPGGRSYEQYF
few,TRBJ1-1,TRBD1,TRBV20-1,TGCAGGACCCCGGGACAGGGGAACACTGAAGCTTTCTTT,CRTPGQGNTEAFF
NA,TRBJ1-6,NA,TRBV6-1,TGTGCCAGCAGCTTCCCTCAGGGCGGTTCACCCCTCCACTTT,CASSFPQGGSPLHF
NA,TRBJ1-5,TRBD1,TRBV6-1,TGTGCCAGCACCCTGGGACAGGTCAGGGGTCAGCCCCAGCATTTT,CASTLGQVRGQPQHF
NA,TRBJ2-1,NA,TRBV18,TGTGCCAGCTCAGAGGACGAAACCTACAATGAGCAGTTCTTC,CASSEDETYNEQFF
few,TRBJ2-2,TRBD2,TRBV10-3,TGTGCCATCAGTGTCCTCGGACTAGCGGGAGTTATCGGGGAGCTGTTTTTT,CAISVLGLAGVIGELFF
many,TRBJ2-1,TRBD2,TRBV18,TGTGCCAGCTCAGGTACCGGGACTAGCTACAATGAGCAGTTCTTC,CASSGTGTSYNEQFF
many,TRBJ2-7,TRBD2,TRBV5-1,TGCGCCAGCAGCGCCTACCGGGACTACCTCTACGAGCAGTACTTC,CASSAYRDYLYEQYF
many,TRBJ1-4,NA,TRBV18,TGTGCCAGCTCACCTCAGAGCGACGCTAATGAAAAACTGTTTTTT,CASSPQSDANEKLFF